The 25 T cell receptor beta chains listed next were all sequenced from one sample in a study of blood T cell repertoires in COVID-19. The repertoire was sequenced with immunoSEQ multiplex PCR; TCRdb's copy has only in-frame clones and lacks some. The sample lists 200,000 or so clones; approximately 87% were seen once. Specimen: peripheral blood. These receptors originate from a woman aged 45-65 years with acute or convalescent COVID-19.

The V gene is TRBV19, the J gene TRBJ2-7, with D maybe TRBD1 (5 bases). CDR1 and CDR2 (germline): LNHDA, SQIVND (reference sequence). The CDR3 runs 13 residues. Trimming left V 6 bases short and J 6 bases short, with 15 bases between. The CDR3, as DNA: TGTGCCAGTAGCCCGACAGAACGGAGCGAGCAGTACTTC. Translation gives CASSPTERSEQYF.

The gene calls are TRBV24-1 and TRBJ2-2; D possibly corresponds to TRBD1 (5 bases). The V and J ends lost 0 bases and 7 bases respectively, with 14 bases between them. Germline values: CDR1 KGHDR, CDR2 SFDVKD. The CDR3 totals 16 residues. CDR3: CATSDLHPLQGGELFF. DNA for the CDR3: TGTGCCACCAGTGATTTGCACCCCCTCCAGGGCGGGGAGCTGTTTTTT.

The chain links TRBV4-2 to TRBJ1-6; 7 bases fit TRBD1. The CDR3 length is 15 residues. V was clipped by 6 bases and J by 0 bases; unmatched bases: 2. Per the germline V gene, CDR1 is LGHNA and CDR2 is YNFKEQ. CDR3 amino acids: CASRRDSSYNSPLHF. The CDR3, as DNA: TGTGCCAGCAGACGGGACAGCTCCTATAATTCACCCCTCCACTTT.

This chain links TRBV12-5 with TRBJ1-5; D is unclear. Germline loops: CDR1 LGHNT, CDR2 FRNRAP. This CDR3 region has 12 residues. V was clipped by 6 bases and J by 5 bases, with 8 bases between them. CDR3 bases: TGTGCTAGTGGAAATTCTCATCAGCCCCAGCATTTT. Translated, it gives CASGNSHQPQHF.

The V gene is TRBV7-8, the J gene TRBJ2-3, with D possibly matching TRBD1 (6 bases). Germline V gene sequence: CDR1 SGHVS, CDR2 FQNEAQ. Trimming cost V 5 bases and J 1 base, with 16 bases left between them. This CDR3 spans 16 amino acids. The CDR3 reads CASSASRGQGTDTQYF. The CDR3 nucleotides are TGTGCCAGCAGCGCTTCGAGGGGACAAGGCACAGATACGCAGTATTTT.

This clone has only a few counts. The J gene is TRBJ1-1, the V gene TRBV10-3, with no clear D. The CDR3 runs to 16 residues. V lost 0 bases and J lost 0, with 11 bases in between. The germline CDR1 and CDR2 sequences are ENHRY and SYGVKD. The CDR3 is CAISESNWRMNTEAFF. The CDR3 nucleotides read TGTGCCATCAGTGAGTCGAATTGGAGGATGAACACTGAAGCTTTCTTT.

This chain connects TRBV19 to TRBJ2-6; D unresolved. Germline V gives CDR1 LNHDA, CDR2 SQIVND (reference sequence). Trimming took off 4 bases at V and 0 bases at J, with 10 bases between the two ends. The CDR3 runs 16 residues. In nucleotides, the CDR3 is TGTGCCAGTAGTACCCCCCGGTTCTCTGGGGCCAACGTCCTGACTTTC. Translating gives CASSTPRFSGANVLTF.

The chain uses TRBV6-5 and TRBJ2-1, with 8 positions matching TRBD2. Germline V gives CDR1 MNHEY, CDR2 SVGAGI. This CDR3 spans 14 amino acids. V trimming: 7 bases; J trimming: 7 bases; junction bases outside the gene matches: 9. CDR3 sequence reads: CASKSLAGTNEQFF. Here the CDR3 DNA reads TGTGCCAGCAAGAGTTTAGCGGGAACGAATGAGCAGTTCTTC.

The rearrangement joins TRBV13 to TRBJ1-1; possible D gene TRBD1, 5 bases. This CDR3 is 13 amino acids long. Germline-derived CDR1 and CDR2 are PRHDT and FYEKMQ (reference sequence). The ends were cut back, 6 bases at V and 3 bases at J, with 11 bases in the middle. The CDR3: CASRVQGYTEAFF. In DNA, the CDR3 is TGTGCCAGCAGAGTCCAGGGTTACACTGAAGCTTTCTTT.

V gene TRBV4-3 combines with J gene TRBJ2-1; TRBD2 matches 10 bases. Trimming at V came to 5 bases and at J to 1 base, leaving 11 bases not matched to a gene. This CDR3 is built from 18 residues. CDR1 and CDR2 from the germline V gene are LGHNA and YSLEER. CDR3 DNA: TGCGCCAGCAGCACACCTAGCGGGAGCGTAGTATCCTACAATGAGCAGTTCTTC. The encoded protein is CASSTPSGSVVSYNEQFF.

The V gene is TRBV30, the J gene TRBJ2-7; 12 nucleotides line up with TRBD2. Trimming removed 5 bases from V and 3 bases from J; junction bases left unmatched: 2. The CDR3 covers 13 residues. Germline CDR1 reads GTSNPN; CDR2 reads SVGIG (reference sequence). The CDR3 sequence is CAWGTSGFYEQYF. In nucleotides, the CDR3 is TGTGCCTGGGGGACTAGCGGGTTCTACGAGCAGTACTTC.

This chain joins TRBV2 and TRBJ2-7, with a weak D call TRBD2 (7 bases). The CDR3 runs 14 residues. V was shortened by 6 bases and J by 3 bases, with 15 bases between the two germline ends. Germline lookup yields CDR1 SNHLY and CDR2 FYNNEI. The CDR3 region has the DNA TGTGCCAGCAGGGGGGGGGACACCTACTACGAGCAGTACTTC. Protein product: CASRGGDTYYEQYF.

The chain recombines TRBV5-1 with TRBJ2-1; 8 positions agree with TRBD2. J was trimmed by 0 bases and V by 2 bases; bases with no gene match: 4. This CDR3 spans 16 amino acids. The germline V gene encodes CDR1 SGHRS and CDR2 YFSETQ. Here the CDR3 reads CASSFTAGASYNEQFF. Here the CDR3 DNA reads TGCGCCAGCAGCTTTACAGCGGGGGCCTCCTACAATGAGCAGTTCTTC.

This clone occurred once. The rearrangement joins TRBV6-5 to TRBJ2-1; possible D gene TRBD1, 5 bases. The CDR3 loop spans 13 amino acids. Germline-derived CDR1 and CDR2 are MNHEY and SVGAGI. The V end lost 6 bases, the J end lost 5 bases, and 11 bases lay between the germline ends. This chain's CDR3 is CASRKTANNEQFF. CDR3 nucleotide sequence: TGTGCCAGCAGAAAGACAGCGAACAATGAGCAGTTCTTC.

V is TRBV27 and J is TRBJ2-3; 11 bases are a match to TRBD2. The CDR3 covers 16 residues. After removal of 2 bases from V and 2 bases from J, the junction contained 3 bases not matched to a gene. The germline V gene has CDR1 MNHEY and CDR2 SMNVEV (reference sequence). The DNA of the CDR3 is TGTGCCAGCAGTTTAAGTAGCGGGAGGGCCACAGATACGCAGTATTTT. Its translation is CASSLSSGRATDTQYF.

The V and J genes are TRBV7-9 and TRBJ2-5; D possibly corresponds to TRBD1 (6 bases). Germline V lookup: CDR1 SEHNR, CDR2 FQNEAQ (reference sequence). Trimming pared 5 bases from V and 5 bases from J, leaving 15 bases between. The CDR3 consists of 14 residues. The CDR3 sequence: CASSPATGIETQYF. The CDR3 bases are TGTGCCAGCAGCCCGGCGACAGGAATCGAGACCCAGTACTTC.

The chain is built from TRBV5-1 and TRBJ1-3; 8 bases fit TRBD1. Trimming removed 3 bases from V and 6 bases from J; junction bases left unmatched: 8. Germline-derived CDR1 and CDR2 are SGHRS and YFSETQ. CDR3 length equals 15 residues. CDR3 amino acids: CASSSRTGNENTIYF. CDR3 nucleotides: TGCGCCAGCAGCTCCCGGACAGGGAACGAAAACACCATATATTTT.

The chain recombines TRBV28 with TRBJ2-1; D possibly corresponds to TRBD2 (6 bases). This CDR3 is 13 amino acids long. In germline, CDR1 is MDHEN, CDR2 SYDVKM. V lost 2 bases, J lost 9 bases, and 11 bases lay in between. The CDR3 loop is CASSLPRTIEQFF. CDR3 DNA: TGTGCCAGCAGTTTACCCCGGACTATTGAGCAGTTCTTC.

This clone was recorded once. The chain combines TRBV19 with TRBJ2-2; perhaps TRBD1 as D (5 bases). V was trimmed by 3 bases and J by 7 bases, leaving 9 bases between them. Germline CDR1 and CDR2: LNHDA and SQIVND (reference sequence). The CDR3 is made up of 13 amino acids. The CDR3 region is CASSILGDGELFF. CDR3 in DNA: TGTGCCAGTAGTATCTTAGGGGACGGGGAGCTGTTTTTT.

This chain links TRBV6-5 with TRBJ2-3; D perhaps matches TRBD2 (5 bases). Germline-derived CDR1 and CDR2 are MNHEY and SVGAGI. The V and J ends lost 3 bases and 2 bases respectively, with 6 bases between them. This CDR3 has 13 amino acids. CDR3 sequence (DNA): TGTGCCAGCAGTTATCTAGCCACAGATACGCAGTATTTT. It is translated as CASSYLATDTQYF.

This chain links TRBV2 with TRBJ2-1; 11 bases align to TRBD2. In germline, CDR1 is SNHLY, CDR2 FYNNEI. The junction had 6 bases not matched to a gene; V was cut back by 4 bases and J by 1 base. The CDR3 covers 17 residues. The CDR3 loop reads CASSVLAGGISYNEQFF. CDR3 nucleotides: TGTGCCAGCAGTGTTCTAGCGGGGGGAATATCCTACAATGAGCAGTTCTTC.

The V and J genes are TRBV2 and TRBJ2-7; TRBD2 matches at 10 bases. The CDR3 has 18 amino acids. Germline CDR1 SNHLY, CDR2 FYNNEI. The V gene end was trimmed by 1 base and the J gene end by 4 bases; junction bases not matched to a gene: 13. CDR3 DNA sequence: TGTGCCAGCAGTGAAGGATACGGAGCGGGGGGGCCGAGGTACGAGCAGTACTTC. This sequence encodes CASSEGYGAGGPRYEQYF.

The chain combines TRBV4-3 with TRBJ1-1; 8 nucleotides line up with TRBD1. V lost 3 bases to trimming and J lost 8 bases; unmatched junction nucleotides: 11. Germline V gene sequence: CDR1 LGHNA, CDR2 YSLEER. This CDR3 region has 15 residues. CDR3 sequence reads: CASSHRIGGDREAFF. The DNA of the CDR3 is TGCGCCAGCAGCCATCGAATTGGGGGGGACAGGGAAGCTTTCTTT.

This rearrangement joins TRBV19 to TRBJ2-5, with 8 bases aligning to TRBD2. Trimming took 2 bases from V and 2 from J; bases not matched to a gene: 7. Germline V gene sequence: CDR1 LNHDA, CDR2 SQIVND (reference sequence). The CDR3 is 16 residues long. In DNA form, the CDR3 reads TGTGCCAGTAGTATATTTAGCGGGGAACCGCAAGAGACCCAGTACTTC. Residues: CASSIFSGEPQETQYF.

This clone has more than one count but fewer than ten. The chain employs TRBV4-2 and TRBJ1-3; 9 bases align to TRBD1. V trimming: 1 base; J trimming: 4 bases; junction bases outside the gene matches: 5. CDR3 size: 16 residues. Germline CDR1 and CDR2: LGHNA and YNFKEQ. The CDR3, as DNA: TGTGCCAGCAGCCAAGTTCGGACAGGGGCAGGAAACACCATATATTTT. As protein: CASSQVRTGAGNTIYF.